This T cell receptor beta chain came from a study of tumor-infiltrating lymphocytes in primary liver carcinoma. Study summary: Patients comprised men and women whose ages fell between 30 and 69 years. Whole-study findings and limits: With p = 0.039, the top-250-clone fraction in tumors significantly exceeded that in blood.

The researchers produced TCR beta cDNA from 500 ng total RNA with a constant-region primer. Sequencing libraries for TCR beta derived from three nested multiplex PCR rounds that used slightly modified ARM-PCR. TRBV1-TRBV30 forward primers paired with a C-beta reverse primer were used in the first two PCR rounds, which ran roughly 9 cycles each. TCRdb passed the multiplex PCR reads through MiXCR, listing each CDR3 protein once. This repertoire shows around 70,000 distinct CDR3 sequences, nearly 70% found once; its top ten account for about 30%. From unsorted bulk tissue weighing about 18-30 mg, DNA and RNA were co-extracted. In germline, CDR1 is MNHEY, CDR2 SVGEGT. This CDR3 comprises 13 residues. This clonotype was seen a single time. Antigen: not known. The germline gene is not matched at one end of the junction; a read error may be the cause.

The sequence derives from a man aged 40-49 years with primary liver carcinoma and hepatitis B virus infection. The specimen was liver tumor tissue from sampling region 4. Stated subset: tumor region T4, right-lateral pole. The chain has TRBV6-2 or TRBV6-3 and TRBJ1-5; tentatively, D is TRBD1 (5 bases). The CDR3 bases are TGCGCCAGCAAGGCCAGGGAGAATCAGCCCCAGCATTTT. This translates into CASKARENQPQHF.